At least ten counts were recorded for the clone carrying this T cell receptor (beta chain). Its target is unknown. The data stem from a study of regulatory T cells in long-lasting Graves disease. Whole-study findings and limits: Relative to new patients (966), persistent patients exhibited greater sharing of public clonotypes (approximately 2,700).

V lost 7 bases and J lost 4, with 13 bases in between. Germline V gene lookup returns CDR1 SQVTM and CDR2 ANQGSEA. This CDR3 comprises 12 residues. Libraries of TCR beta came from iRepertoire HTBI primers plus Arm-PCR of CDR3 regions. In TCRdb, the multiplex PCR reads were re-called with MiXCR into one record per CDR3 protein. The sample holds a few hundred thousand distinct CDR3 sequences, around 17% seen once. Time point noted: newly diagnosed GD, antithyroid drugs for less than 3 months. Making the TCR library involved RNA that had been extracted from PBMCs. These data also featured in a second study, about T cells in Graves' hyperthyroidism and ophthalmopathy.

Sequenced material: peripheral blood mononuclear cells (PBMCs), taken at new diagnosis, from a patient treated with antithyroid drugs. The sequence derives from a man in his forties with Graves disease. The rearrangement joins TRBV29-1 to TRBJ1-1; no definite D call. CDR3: CSALRAGTEAFF. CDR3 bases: TGCAGCGCCCTGAGGGCAGGCACTGAAGCTTTCTTT.